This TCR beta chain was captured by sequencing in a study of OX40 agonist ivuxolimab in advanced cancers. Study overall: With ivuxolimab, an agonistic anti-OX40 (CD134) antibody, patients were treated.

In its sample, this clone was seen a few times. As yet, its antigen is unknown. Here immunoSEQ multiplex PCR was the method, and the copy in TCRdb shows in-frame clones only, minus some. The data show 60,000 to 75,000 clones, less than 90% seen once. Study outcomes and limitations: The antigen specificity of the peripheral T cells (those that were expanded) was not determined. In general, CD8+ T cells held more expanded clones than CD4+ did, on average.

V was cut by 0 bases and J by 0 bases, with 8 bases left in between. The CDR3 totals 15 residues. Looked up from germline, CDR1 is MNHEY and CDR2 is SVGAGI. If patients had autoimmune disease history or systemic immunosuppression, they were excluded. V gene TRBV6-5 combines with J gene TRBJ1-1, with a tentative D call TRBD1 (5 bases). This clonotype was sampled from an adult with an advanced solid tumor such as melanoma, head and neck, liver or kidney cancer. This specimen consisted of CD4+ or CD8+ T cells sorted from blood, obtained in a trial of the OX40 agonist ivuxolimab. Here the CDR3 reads CASSYSGELNTEAFF. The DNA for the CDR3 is TGTGCCAGCAGTTACTCGGGGGAGCTGAACACTGAAGCTTTCTTT.